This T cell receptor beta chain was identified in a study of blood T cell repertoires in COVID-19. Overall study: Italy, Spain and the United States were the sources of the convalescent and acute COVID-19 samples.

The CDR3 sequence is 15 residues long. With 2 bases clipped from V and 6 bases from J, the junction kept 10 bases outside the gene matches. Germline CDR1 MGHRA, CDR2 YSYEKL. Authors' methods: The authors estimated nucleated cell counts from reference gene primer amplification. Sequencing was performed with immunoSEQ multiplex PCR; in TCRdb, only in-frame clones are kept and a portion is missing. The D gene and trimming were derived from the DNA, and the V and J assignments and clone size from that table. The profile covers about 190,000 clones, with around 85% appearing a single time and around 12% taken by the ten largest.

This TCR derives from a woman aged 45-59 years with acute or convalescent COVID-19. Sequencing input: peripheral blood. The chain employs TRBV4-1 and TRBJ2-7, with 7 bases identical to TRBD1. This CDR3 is CASSQPTGPGGEQYF. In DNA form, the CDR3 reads TGCGCCAGCAGCCAACCGACAGGGCCCGGAGGCGAGCAGTACTTC.